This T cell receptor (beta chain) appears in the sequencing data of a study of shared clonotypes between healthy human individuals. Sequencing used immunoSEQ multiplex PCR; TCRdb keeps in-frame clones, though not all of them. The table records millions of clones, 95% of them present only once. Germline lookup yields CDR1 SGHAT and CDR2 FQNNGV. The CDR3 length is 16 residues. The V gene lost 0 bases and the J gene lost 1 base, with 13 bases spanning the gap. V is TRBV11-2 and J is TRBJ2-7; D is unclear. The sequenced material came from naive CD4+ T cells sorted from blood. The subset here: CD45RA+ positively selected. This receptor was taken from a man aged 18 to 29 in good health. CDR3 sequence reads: CASSLDSNAGSYEQYF. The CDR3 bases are TGTGCCAGCAGCTTAGATTCGAACGCAGGTTCCTACGAGCAGTACTTC.